This TCR beta chain was obtained from a study of T cells expressing NK-cell markers. As for the study in general: Researchers got TCR beta repertoires out of sorted CD3+CD56+NKG2C+, CD3+CD56+NKG2C- and CD3+CD56-NKG2C+ T cells. Of eight sequenced donors, seven were HCMV-seropositive and one HCMV-seronegative. Findings of the study overall: Dominant NKG2C+ clonotypes were found to form about 1.0-7.5% of CD8+ T cells in over five donors.

Points on this clonotype: Its antigen is not identified.

As the method of synthesis, 5'RACE template switching with UMIs yielded TCR beta cDNA. From its re-call of the 5' RACE reads, TCRdb lists each CDR3 protein once, without DNA. This repertoire comprises about 430,000 distinct CDR3 sequences; its ten largest clones make up more than 1.4%. The CDR3 covers 14 residues. CDR1 and CDR2 (germline): SGHRS, YFSETQ. The sample consisted of blood T cells: a sorted CD56 or NKG2C T cell subset, CD4+ or CD8+ T cells, or bulk PBMC T cells (not recorded which). This receptor was obtained from a woman aged 45-65 years in good health. This rearrangement joins TRBV5-1 to TRBJ2-1. The CDR3 sequence: CASSPEPHRNEQFF.